Listed below are T cell receptor beta chains from one sample, sequenced in a study of identical twins. TCRdb recomputed calls from the 5' RACE reads with MiXCR, one row per CDR3 protein. Of hundreds of thousands of distinct CDR3 sequences in the sample, more than 6.5% were seen once. The same data also contributed to another study, on yellow fever vaccine responses in identical twins.

Sequenced input: PBMCs. The receptors were sampled from a woman under 30 in good health. CDR3s include the opening cysteine and the closing phenylalanine or tryptophan.

j_gene,v_gene,CDR3aa
TRBJ2-2,TRBV21-1,CASSNPGRENTGELFF
TRBJ2-7,TRBV7-2,CASSPRGLANEQYF
TRBJ2-7,TRBV12-3/TRBV12-4,CASRPGTATRYEQYF
TRBJ2-7,TRBV2,CASISESSYEQYF
TRBJ2-1,TRBV12-3/TRBV12-4,CASSLEGPRNEQFF
TRBJ2-5,TRBV18,CASSPPWRQETQYF
TRBJ2-1,TRBV6-2/TRBV6-3,CASGGASGYGYNEQFF
TRBJ2-3,TRBV4-3,CASSQDLLAAPTDTQYF
TRBJ2-1,TRBV10-3,CAISDGASYNEQFF
TRBJ2-2,TRBV14,CASSQGTSARSGELFF
TRBJ2-3,TRBV30,CAWNNRGGTDTQYF
TRBJ2-3,TRBV20-1,CSARDGGARVGDTQYF
TRBJ2-5,TRBV11-2,CASRLTSGSWDETQYF
TRBJ2-2,TRBV12-3/TRBV12-4,CASSRRTDTGELFF
TRBJ2-6,TRBV5-5,CASSRDVSGANVLTF
TRBJ2-5,TRBV12-3/TRBV12-4,CASGKDQYF
TRBJ2-7,TRBV20-1,CSARHGVVYEQYF
TRBJ2-2,TRBV3-1,CASSFAGGSTGELFF
TRBJ2-2,TRBV7-2,CASSPGSGELFF
TRBJ2-1,TRBV3-1,CASSRLGSYNEQFF
TRBJ2-2,TRBV15,CATSRPRRTVGSTGELFF
TRBJ2-6,TRBV3-1,CASSQEGSGANVLTF
TRBJ2-5,TRBV21-1,CASSSTGRGDQETQYF
TRBJ2-7,TRBV27,CASSKVSGSYEQYF
TRBJ2-2,TRBV12-3/TRBV12-4,CASRQARGTGELFF
TRBJ2-7,TRBV28,CASSFGFYEQYF
TRBJ1-4,TRBV7-9,CASSHYSEKLFF
TRBJ2-7,TRBV7-2,CTSSLAGLYEQYF
TRBJ1-2,TRBV9,CASSDMSRDSLPGGYTF
TRBJ2-5,TRBV24-1,CATSESGKGVQETQYF
TRBJ1-5,TRBV12-3/TRBV12-4,CASRMGQGKNQPQHF
TRBJ2-7,TRBV18,CASSPGNSYEQYF
TRBJ2-1,TRBV27,CASSRPPGQGNNEQFF
TRBJ2-2,TRBV29-1,CSVVSPDTGELFF
TRBJ2-1,TRBV15,CATSRSPGGTEYRDEQFF
TRBJ2-2,TRBV3-1,CASSQDVAGELFF
TRBJ2-1,TRBV28,CASSFLPGTSVNNEQFF
TRBJ2-1,TRBV28,CASSLRARHNEQFF
TRBJ2-7,TRBV25-1,CASSVTGFYEQYF
TRBJ2-5,TRBV20-1,CSASLSIGTQYF
TRBJ2-1,TRBV20-1,CSAKTTMGEQFF
TRBJ2-3,TRBV5-1,CASSLSTGGIDTQYF
TRBJ2-5,TRBV12-3/TRBV12-4,CASSPPFETQYF
TRBJ2-5,TRBV12-3/TRBV12-4,CASSSPQGGREETQYF
TRBJ1-1,TRBV25-1,CASSKGRNTEAFF
TRBJ2-7,TRBV28,CASTREYEQYF
TRBJ2-1,TRBV7-6,CASSSLADNEQFF